The 3 T cell receptor beta chains below all came from one sample that was sequenced in a study of T cells after yellow fever vaccination. TCRdb passed the 5' RACE reads through MiXCR, listing each CDR3 protein once. Of about 170,000 distinct CDR3 sequences listed, more than 9.5% are singletons. Sequences were derived from CD8+ T cells sorted from PBMCs, sampled 15 days after the yellow fever booster vaccination. The source of these receptors is a man aged 18 to 30 who received the YFV17D yellow fever vaccine.

This clonotype has more than one count but fewer than ten. The gene calls are TRBV7-2 and TRBJ1-2, with 7 nucleotides matching TRBD1. The germline V gene encodes CDR1 SGHTA and CDR2 FQGNSA. CDR3 length: 16 residues. V trimming: 2 bases; J trimming: 7 bases; junction bases outside the gene matches: 13. The CDR3, as DNA: TGTGCCAGCAGCTTATTAGGGGGCACTCCGACCGGTGGCTACACCTTC. Translating it yields CASSLLGGTPTGGYTF.

This chain uses TRBV11-2 with TRBJ2-2, with D maybe TRBD1 (7 bases). Trimming took off 6 bases at V and 3 bases at J, with 14 bases between the two ends. Looked up from germline, CDR1 is SGHAT and CDR2 is FQNNGV. CDR3 length: 15 amino acids. The CDR3 DNA reads TGTGCCAGCAGTAAAGGAGGGGGCGACACCGGGGAGCTGTTTTTT. Amino acid sequence: CASSKGGGDTGELFF.

V usage is TRBV29-1 and J usage is TRBJ1-2; a possible D gene is TRBD1 (6 bases). Germline V gene sequence: CDR1 SQVTM, CDR2 ANQGSEA. This CDR3 spans 11 amino acids. Trimming cost V 7 bases and J 6 bases, with 12 bases left between them. For the CDR3, the DNA is TGCAGCGACCGGGACAACGATGGCTACACCTTC. Protein: CSDRDNDGYTF.